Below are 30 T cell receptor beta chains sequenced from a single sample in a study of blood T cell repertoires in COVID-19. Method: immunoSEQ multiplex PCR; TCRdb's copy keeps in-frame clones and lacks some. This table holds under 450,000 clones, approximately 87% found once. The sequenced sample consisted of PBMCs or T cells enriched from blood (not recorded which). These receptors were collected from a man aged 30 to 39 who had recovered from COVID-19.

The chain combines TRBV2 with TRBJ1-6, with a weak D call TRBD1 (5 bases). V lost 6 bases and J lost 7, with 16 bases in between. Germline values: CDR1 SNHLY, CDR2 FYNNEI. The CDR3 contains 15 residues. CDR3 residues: CASSVRGSGNSPLHF. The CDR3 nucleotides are TGTGCCAGCAGCGTACGGGGGTCAGGGAATTCACCCCTCCACTTT.

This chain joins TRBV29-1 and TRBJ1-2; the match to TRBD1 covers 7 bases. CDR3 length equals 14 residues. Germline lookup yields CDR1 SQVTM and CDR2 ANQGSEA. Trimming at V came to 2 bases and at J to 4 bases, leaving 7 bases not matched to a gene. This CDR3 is CSVETPGGFYGYTF. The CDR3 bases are TGCAGCGTTGAAACGCCAGGGGGGTTCTATGGCTACACCTTC. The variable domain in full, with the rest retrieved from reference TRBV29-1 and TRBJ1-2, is SAVISQKPSRDICQRGTSLTIQCQVDSQVTMMFWYRQQPGQSLTLIATANQGSEATYESGFVIDKFPISRPNLTFSTLTVSNMSPEDSSIYLCSVETPGGFYGYTFGSGTRLTVV.

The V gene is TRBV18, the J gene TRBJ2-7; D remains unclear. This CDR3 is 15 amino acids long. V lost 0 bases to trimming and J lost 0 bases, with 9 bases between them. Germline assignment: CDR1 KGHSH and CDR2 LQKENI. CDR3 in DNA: TGTGCCAGCTCACCACCGCTCACAGCCTCCTACGAGCAGTACTTC. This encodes CASSPPLTASYEQYF.

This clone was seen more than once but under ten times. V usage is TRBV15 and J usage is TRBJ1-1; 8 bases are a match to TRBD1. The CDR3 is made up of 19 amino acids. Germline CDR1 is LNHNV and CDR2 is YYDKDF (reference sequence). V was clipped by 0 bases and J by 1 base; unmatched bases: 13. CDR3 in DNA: TGTGCCACCAGCAGAGATTTCCCTCACCTGGGGACAGGGAACACTGAAGCTTTCTTT. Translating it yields CATSRDFPHLGTGNTEAFF.

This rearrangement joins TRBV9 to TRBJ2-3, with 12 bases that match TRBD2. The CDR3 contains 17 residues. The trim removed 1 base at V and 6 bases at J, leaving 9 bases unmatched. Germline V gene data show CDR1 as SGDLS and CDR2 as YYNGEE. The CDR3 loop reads CASSVLSLAGGMDTQYF. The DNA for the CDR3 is TGTGCCAGCAGCGTACTCTCACTAGCGGGGGGTATGGATACGCAGTATTTT.

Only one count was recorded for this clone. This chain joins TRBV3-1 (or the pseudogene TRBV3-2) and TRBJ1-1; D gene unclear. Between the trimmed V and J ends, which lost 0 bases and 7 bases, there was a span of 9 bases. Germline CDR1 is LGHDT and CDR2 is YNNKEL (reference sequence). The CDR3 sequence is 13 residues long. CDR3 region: CASSQDGYGEAFF. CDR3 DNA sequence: TGTGCCAGCAGCCAAGACGGGTACGGTGAAGCTTTCTTT.

CDR3 nucleotides: TGTGGGAGTAGCGGGGGGGCCGGGTCCTACAATGAGCAGTTCTTC. Translated, it gives CGSSGGAGSYNEQFF. J is TRBJ2-1 and V is TRBV30, with 11 bases aligning to TRBD2. The CDR3 extends over 15 amino acids. The germline V gene encodes CDR1 GTSNPN and CDR2 SVGIG (reference sequence). Full variable domain (rest looked up from reference TRBV30 and TRBJ2-1): SQTIHQWPATLVQPVGSPLSLECTVEGTSNPNLYWYRQAAGRGLQLLFYSVGIGQISSEVPQNLSASRPQDRQFILSSKKLLLSDSGFYLCGSSGGAGSYNEQFFGPGTRLTVL.

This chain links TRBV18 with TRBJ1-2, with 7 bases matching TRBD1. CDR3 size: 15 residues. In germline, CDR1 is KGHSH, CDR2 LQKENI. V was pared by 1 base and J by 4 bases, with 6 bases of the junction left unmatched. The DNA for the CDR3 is TGTGCCAGCTCACCACAGGGGACAGCTCTCTATGGCTACACCTTC. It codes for CASSPQGTALYGYTF.

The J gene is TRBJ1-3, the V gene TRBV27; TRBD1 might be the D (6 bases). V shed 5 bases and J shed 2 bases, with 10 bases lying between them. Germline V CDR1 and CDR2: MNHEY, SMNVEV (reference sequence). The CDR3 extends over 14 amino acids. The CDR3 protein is CASSAQGAGNTIYF. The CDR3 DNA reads TGTGCCAGCAGTGCACAGGGCGCTGGAAACACCATATATTTT.

The DNA for the CDR3 is TGTGCCAGCAGACGAAGGGGTTCGGAGGAGACCCAGTACTTC. Protein product: CASRRRGSEETQYF. This chain connects TRBV27 to TRBJ2-5; D is perhaps TRBD1 (5 bases). Trimming cost V 6 bases and J 5 bases, with 16 bases left between them. Germline CDR1 MNHEY, CDR2 SMNVEV (reference sequence). CDR3 length: 14 residues.

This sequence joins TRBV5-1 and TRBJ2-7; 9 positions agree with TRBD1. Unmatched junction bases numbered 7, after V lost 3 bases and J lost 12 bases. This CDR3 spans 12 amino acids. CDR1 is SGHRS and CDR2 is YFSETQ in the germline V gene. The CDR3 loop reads CASSSRDRERYF. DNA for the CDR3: TGCGCCAGCAGCTCTCGGGACAGGGAACGGTACTTC. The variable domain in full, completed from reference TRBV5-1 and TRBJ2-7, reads KAGVTQTPRYLIKTRGQQVTLSCSPISGHRSVSWYQQTPGQGLQFLFEYFSETQRNKGNFPGRFSGRQFSNSRSEMNVSTLELGDSALYLCASSSRDRERYFGPGTRLTVT.

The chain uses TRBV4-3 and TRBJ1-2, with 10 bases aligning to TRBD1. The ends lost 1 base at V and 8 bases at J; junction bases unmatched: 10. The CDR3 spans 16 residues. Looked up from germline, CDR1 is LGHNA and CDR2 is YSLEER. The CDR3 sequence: CASSQGPLDRGQGYTF. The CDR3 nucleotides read TGCGCCAGCAGCCAAGGTCCCCTCGACAGGGGGCAAGGCTACACCTTC.

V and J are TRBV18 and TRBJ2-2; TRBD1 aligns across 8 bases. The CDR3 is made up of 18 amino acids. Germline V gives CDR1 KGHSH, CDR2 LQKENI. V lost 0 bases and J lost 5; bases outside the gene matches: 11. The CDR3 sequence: CASSPPQMSGGWTGELFF. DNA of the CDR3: TGTGCCAGCTCACCACCGCAGATGTCAGGGGGCTGGACCGGGGAGCTGTTTTTT.

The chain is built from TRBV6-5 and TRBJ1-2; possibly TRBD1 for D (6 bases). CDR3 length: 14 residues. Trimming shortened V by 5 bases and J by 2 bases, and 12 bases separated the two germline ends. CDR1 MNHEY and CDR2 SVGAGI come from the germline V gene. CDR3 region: CASSPNDRNYGYTF. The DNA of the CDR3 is TGTGCCAGCAGTCCGAACGACAGGAACTATGGCTACACCTTC.

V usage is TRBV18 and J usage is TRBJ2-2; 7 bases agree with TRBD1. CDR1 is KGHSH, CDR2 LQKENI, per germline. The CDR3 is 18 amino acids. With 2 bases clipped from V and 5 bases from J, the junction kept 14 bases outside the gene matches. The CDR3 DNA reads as TGTGCCAGCTCACCAAAGGAGACCGGGACAGTTGGGACCGGGGAGCTGTTTTTT. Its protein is CASSPKETGTVGTGELFF.

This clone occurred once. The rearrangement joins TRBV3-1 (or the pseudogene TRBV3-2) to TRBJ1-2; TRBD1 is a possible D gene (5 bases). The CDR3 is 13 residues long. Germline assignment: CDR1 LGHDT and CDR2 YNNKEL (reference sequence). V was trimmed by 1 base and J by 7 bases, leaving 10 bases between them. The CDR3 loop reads CASSQAGSGGYTF. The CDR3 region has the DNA TGTGCCAGCAGCCAAGCAGGGTCGGGTGGCTACACCTTC.

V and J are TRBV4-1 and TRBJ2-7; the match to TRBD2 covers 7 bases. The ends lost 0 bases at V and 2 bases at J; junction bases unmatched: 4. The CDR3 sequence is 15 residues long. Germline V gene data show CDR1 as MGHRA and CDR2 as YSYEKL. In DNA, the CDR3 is TGCGCCAGCAGCCAAGACGAGCGGGGCACCTACGAGCAGTACTTC. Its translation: CASSQDERGTYEQYF.

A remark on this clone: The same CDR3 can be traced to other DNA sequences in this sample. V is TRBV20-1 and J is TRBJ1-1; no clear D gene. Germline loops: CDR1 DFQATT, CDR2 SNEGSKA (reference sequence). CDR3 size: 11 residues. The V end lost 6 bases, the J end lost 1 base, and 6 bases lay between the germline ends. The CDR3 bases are TGCAGTGCCCCGGGGAACACTGAAGCTTTCTTT. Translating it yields CSAPGNTEAFF.

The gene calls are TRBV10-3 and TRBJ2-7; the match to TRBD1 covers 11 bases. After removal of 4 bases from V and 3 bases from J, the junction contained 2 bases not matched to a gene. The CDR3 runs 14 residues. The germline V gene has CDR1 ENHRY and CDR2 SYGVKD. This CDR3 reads CAISVGTGGYEQYF. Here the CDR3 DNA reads TGTGCCATCAGTGTAGGGACAGGGGGCTACGAGCAGTACTTC.

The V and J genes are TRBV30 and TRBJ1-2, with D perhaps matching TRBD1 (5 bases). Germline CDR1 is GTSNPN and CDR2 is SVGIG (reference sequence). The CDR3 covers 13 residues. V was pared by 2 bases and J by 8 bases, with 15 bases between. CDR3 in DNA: TGTGCCTGGAGTTTAGGCCAGGGTGGGGGCTACACCTTC. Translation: CAWSLGQGGGYTF.

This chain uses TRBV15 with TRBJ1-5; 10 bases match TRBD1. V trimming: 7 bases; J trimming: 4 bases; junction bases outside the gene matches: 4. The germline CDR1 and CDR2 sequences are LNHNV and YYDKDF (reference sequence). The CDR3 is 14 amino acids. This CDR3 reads CATTRDRGNQPQHF. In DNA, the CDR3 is TGTGCCACCACCCGGGACAGGGGAAATCAGCCCCAGCATTTT.

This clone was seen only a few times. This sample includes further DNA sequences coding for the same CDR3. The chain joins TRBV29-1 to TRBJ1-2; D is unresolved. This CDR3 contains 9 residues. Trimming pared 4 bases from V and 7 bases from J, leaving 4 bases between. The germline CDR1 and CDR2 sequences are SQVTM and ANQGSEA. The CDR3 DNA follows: TGCAGCGTTGGAGGTGGCTACACCTTC. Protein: CSVGGGYTF. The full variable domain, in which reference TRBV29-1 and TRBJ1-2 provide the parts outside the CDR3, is SAVISQKPSRDICQRGTSLTIQCQVDSQVTMMFWYRQQPGQSLTLIATANQGSEATYESGFVIDKFPISRPNLTFSTLTVSNMSPEDSSIYLCSVGGGYTFGSGTRLTVV.

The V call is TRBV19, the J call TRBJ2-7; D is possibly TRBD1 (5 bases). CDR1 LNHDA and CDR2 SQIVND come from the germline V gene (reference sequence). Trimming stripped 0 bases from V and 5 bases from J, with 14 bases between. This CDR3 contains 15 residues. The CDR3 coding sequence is TGTGCCAGTAGTATAGATTCAGGGTCCAGGGACGAGCAGTACTTC. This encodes CASSIDSGSRDEQYF. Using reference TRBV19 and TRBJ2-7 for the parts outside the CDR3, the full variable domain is DGGITQSPKYLFRKEGQNVTLSCEQNLNHDAMYWYRQDPGQGLRLIYYSQIVNDFQKGDIAEGYSVSREKKESFPLTVTSAQKNPTAFYLCASSIDSGSRDEQYFGPGTRLTVT.

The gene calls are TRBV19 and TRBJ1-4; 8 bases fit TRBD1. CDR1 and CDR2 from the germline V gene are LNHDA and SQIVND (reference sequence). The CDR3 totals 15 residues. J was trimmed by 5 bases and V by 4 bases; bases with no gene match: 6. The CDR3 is CASSTIQGANEKLFF. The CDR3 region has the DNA TGTGCCAGTAGTACCATTCAGGGGGCAAATGAAAAACTGTTTTTT. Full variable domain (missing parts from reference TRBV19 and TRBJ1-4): DGGITQSPKYLFRKEGQNVTLSCEQNLNHDAMYWYRQDPGQGLRLIYYSQIVNDFQKGDIAEGYSVSREKKESFPLTVTSAQKNPTAFYLCASSTIQGANEKLFFGSGTQLSVL.

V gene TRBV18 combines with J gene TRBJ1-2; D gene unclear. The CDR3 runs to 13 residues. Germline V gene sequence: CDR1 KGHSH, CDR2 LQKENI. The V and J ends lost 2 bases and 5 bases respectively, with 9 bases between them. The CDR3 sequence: CASSPEGGYGYTF. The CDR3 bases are TGTGCCAGCTCACCAGAGGGTGGGTATGGCTACACCTTC.

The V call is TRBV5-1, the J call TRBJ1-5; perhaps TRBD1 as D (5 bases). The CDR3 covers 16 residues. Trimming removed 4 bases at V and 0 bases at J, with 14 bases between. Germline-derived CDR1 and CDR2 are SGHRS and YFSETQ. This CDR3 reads CASSPGGVYSNQPQHF. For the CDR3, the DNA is TGCGCCAGCAGCCCTGGGGGGGTCTATAGCAATCAGCCCCAGCATTTT.

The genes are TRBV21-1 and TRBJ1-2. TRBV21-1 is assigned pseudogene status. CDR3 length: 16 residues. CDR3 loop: CASSLPDSRENYGYTF. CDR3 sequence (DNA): TGTGCCAGCAGCCTCCCCGACAGCCGGGAGAACTATGGCTACACCTTC.

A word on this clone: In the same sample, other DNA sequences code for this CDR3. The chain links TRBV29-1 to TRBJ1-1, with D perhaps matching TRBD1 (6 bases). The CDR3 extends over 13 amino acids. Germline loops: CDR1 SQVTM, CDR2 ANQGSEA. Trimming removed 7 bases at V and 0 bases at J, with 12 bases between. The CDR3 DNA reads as TGCAGCGGAACGGGACACTTGAACACTGAAGCTTTCTTT. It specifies CSGTGHLNTEAFF.

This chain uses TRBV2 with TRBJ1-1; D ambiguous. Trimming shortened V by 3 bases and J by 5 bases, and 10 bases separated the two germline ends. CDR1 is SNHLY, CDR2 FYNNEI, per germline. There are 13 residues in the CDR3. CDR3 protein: CASSETRQTEAFF. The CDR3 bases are TGTGCCAGCAGTGAGACCCGACAAACTGAAGCTTTCTTT.

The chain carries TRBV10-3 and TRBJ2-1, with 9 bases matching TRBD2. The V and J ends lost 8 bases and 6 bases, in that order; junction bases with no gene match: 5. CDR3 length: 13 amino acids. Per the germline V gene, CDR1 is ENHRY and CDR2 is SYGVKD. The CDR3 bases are TGTGCCATCGGCGGGGGGGCCGGCAATGAGCAGTTCTTC. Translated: CAIGGGAGNEQFF.